This entry lists 26 T cell receptor beta chains sequenced from one sample in a study of cytomegalovirus exposure and HLA in healthy donors (dated by TCRdb to 2015 to 2018). Library method: the immunoSEQ multiplex PCR assay. A mixture of 60 forward primers for TCR Vbeta segments and 13 reverse primers for TCR Jbeta segments was used in the multiplex PCR. The table was pulled from immuneACCESS by TCRdb, which kept in-frame rearrangements only. Such tables lose some clones; where checked, under half of the loss comes from unresolved V genes, and the rest has no known cause. The sample contains over 55,000 clones, approximately 63% of them found a single time. The biggest ten clones account for more than 8% of the sample. The sequenced sample was PBMCs. The receptors stem from a woman in her 50s in good health and CMV-seropositive.

The chain joins TRBV18 to TRBJ1-3; 11 nucleotides align to TRBD1. CDR1 and CDR2 from the germline V gene are KGHSH and LQKENI. J was trimmed by 4 bases and V by 4 bases; bases with no gene match: 6. The CDR3 is 16 amino acids. CDR3: CASSRTGGRRGNTIYF. The DNA of the CDR3 is TGTGCCAGCTCACGGACAGGGGGCCGGCGCGGAAACACCATATATTTT.

The V gene is TRBV5-1, the J gene TRBJ1-5; 10 bases match TRBD1. CDR3 length: 13 amino acids. Per the germline V gene, CDR1 is SGHRS and CDR2 is YFSETQ. V lost 8 bases to trimming and J lost 6 bases; unmatched junction nucleotides: 5. The chain's CDR3 is CASQRDRGQPQHF. The CDR3, as DNA: TGCGCCAGTCAGCGGGACAGGGGTCAGCCCCAGCATTTT.

This clone was counted a single time. The chain couples TRBV12-5 to TRBJ1-3, with 9 bases aligning to TRBD1. This CDR3 spans 14 amino acids. CDR1 is LGHNT and CDR2 is FRNRAP in the germline V gene. J gave up 5 bases and V 7 bases, and 6 bases lay outside the gene matches. CDR3 sequence (DNA): TGTGCTAGTGACCGTGGACAGGGGAGAAACACCATATATTTT. It yields the protein CASDRGQGRNTIYF. Based on the CDR3 plus reference TRBV12-5 and TRBJ1-3, the full variable domain is DARVTQTPRHKVTEMGQEVTMRCQPILGHNTVFWYRQTMMQGLELLAYFRNRAPLDDSGMPKDRFSAEMPDATLATLKIQPSEPRDSAVYFCASDRGQGRNTIYFGEGSWLTVV.

The V and J genes are TRBV30 and TRBJ1-5; D is perhaps TRBD1 (5 bases). Trimming left V 3 bases short and J 0 bases short, with 12 bases between. The CDR3 runs to 15 residues. The V gene's germline CDR1 is GTSNPN and CDR2 SVGIG (reference sequence). CDR3 protein: CAWSRDSLSNQPQHF. The CDR3 region has the DNA TGTGCCTGGAGCCGAGACAGCCTTAGCAATCAGCCCCAGCATTTT.

The genes are TRBV27 and TRBJ2-7; 9 positions agree with TRBD2. Germline CDR1 reads MNHEY; CDR2 reads SMNVEV (reference sequence). The CDR3 consists of 15 residues. With 2 bases clipped from V and 4 bases from J, the junction kept 6 bases outside the gene matches. Written as DNA, the CDR3 is TGTGCCAGCAGTTTAAATCCAAGCGGGGGGTACGAGCAGTACTTC. It encodes CASSLNPSGGYEQYF.

The rearrangement uses TRBV11-2 and TRBJ1-2; D unclear. The germline CDR1 and CDR2 sequences are SGHAT and FQNNGV. V was cut by 5 bases and J by 6 bases, with 13 bases left in between. The length of the CDR3 is 13 residues. The CDR3 here is CASSPLAGNGYTF. Here the CDR3 DNA reads TGTGCCAGCAGCCCTCTGGCGGGGAATGGCTACACCTTC.

This clone was found a few times. V gene TRBV5-1 combines with J gene TRBJ2-2; 9 nucleotides match TRBD1. This CDR3 has 15 residues. J gave up 7 bases and V 0 bases, and 4 bases lay outside the gene matches. Germline V CDR1 and CDR2: SGHRS, YFSETQ. The chain's CDR3 is CASSLDRGHNGELFF. The CDR3 DNA sequence: TGCGCCAGCAGCTTGGACAGGGGGCATAACGGGGAGCTGTTTTTT.

The chain employs TRBV28 and TRBJ1-3; D is possibly TRBD1 (5 bases). V lost 5 bases to trimming and J lost 0 bases, with 14 bases between them. Looked up from germline, CDR1 is MDHEN and CDR2 is SYDVKM. The CDR3 has 16 residues. As DNA, the CDR3 is TGTGCCAGCAGTCCCGCGGGACTGCGCTCTGGAAACACCATATATTTT. Translating it yields CASSPAGLRSGNTIYF.

This clone has just a few counts. This chain uses TRBV5-1 with TRBJ1-1, with a weak D call TRBD1 (5 bases). The CDR3 length is 14 residues. V lost 1 base and J lost 4, with 11 bases in between. Germline values: CDR1 SGHRS, CDR2 YFSETQ. CDR3 sequence: CASSLLRAGTEAFF. The CDR3, as DNA: TGCGCCAGCAGCTTGCTCAGGGCTGGCACTGAAGCTTTCTTT.

The chain couples TRBV19 to TRBJ2-1; 7 bases fit TRBD2. The junction had 7 bases not matched to a gene; V was cut back by 2 bases and J by 0 bases. The CDR3 runs 17 residues. Per the germline V gene, CDR1 is LNHDA and CDR2 is SQIVND (reference sequence). The CDR3 coding sequence is TGTGCCAGTAGTATATGGTTGGGGGGGAGCTCCTACAATGAGCAGTTCTTC. Protein: CASSIWLGGSSYNEQFF.

This clone was detected only once. The V and J genes are TRBV19 and TRBJ2-5; TRBD1 is a possible D gene (5 bases). CDR1 is LNHDA, CDR2 SQIVND, per germline (reference sequence). V lost 5 bases, J lost 2 bases, and 9 bases lay in between. The CDR3 runs to 13 residues. The CDR3: CASSSRQQETQYF. For the CDR3, the DNA is TGTGCCAGTAGTTCACGACAGCAAGAGACCCAGTACTTC.

V is TRBV5-6 and J is TRBJ2-1; 12 bases fit TRBD2. Trimming cost V 1 base and J 10 bases; bases outside gene matches: 9. CDR3 length: 16 residues. Germline CDR1 is SGHDT and CDR2 is YYEEEE. The CDR3 reads CASSLPTSGSWKEQFF. The CDR3 coding sequence is TGTGCCAGCAGCTTGCCGACTAGCGGGAGTTGGAAAGAGCAGTTCTTC.

The rearrangement joins TRBV6-5 to TRBJ2-1; 10 bases match TRBD2. Germline assignment: CDR1 MNHEY and CDR2 SVGAGI. This CDR3 is built from 14 residues. The junction had 6 bases not matched to a gene; V was cut back by 7 bases and J by 6 bases. The CDR3 region is CASNSGGVSNEQFF. The CDR3 DNA is TGTGCCAGCAACAGCGGGGGGGTCTCCAATGAGCAGTTCTTC.

This chain connects TRBV28 to TRBJ1-5; 9 nucleotides agree with TRBD1. The V gene's germline CDR1 is MDHEN and CDR2 SYDVKM. The CDR3 extends over 14 amino acids. V was clipped by 1 base and J by 6 bases; unmatched bases: 1. Here the CDR3 reads CASSLSTGGQPQHF. CDR3 DNA: TGTGCCAGCAGTTTATCGACAGGGGGTCAGCCCCAGCATTTT.

This clone was found a few times. V and J are TRBV6-6 and TRBJ1-3; D is unresolved. V was trimmed by 1 base and J by 0 bases, leaving 10 bases between them. The CDR3 runs 16 residues. Germline lookup yields CDR1 MNHNY and CDR2 SVGAGI (reference sequence). The CDR3 DNA follows: TGTGCCAGCAGTTACTGGAGCGCGAGCTCTGGAAACACCATATATTTT. It yields the protein CASSYWSASSGNTIYF.

The chain carries TRBV4-2 and TRBJ2-3, with 8 nucleotides matching TRBD2. J gave up 5 bases and V 4 bases, and 8 bases lay outside the gene matches. The germline gives CDR1 LGHNA, CDR2 YNFKEQ. CDR3 length equals 15 residues. The CDR3 loop reads CASSLKGLEGDTQYF. As DNA, the CDR3 is TGTGCCAGCAGCCTTAAGGGACTAGAGGGAGATACGCAGTATTTT.

A single count supports this clone. The chain couples TRBV4-3 to TRBJ2-3, with 9 bases aligning to TRBD2. The CDR3 covers 18 residues. Germline assignment: CDR1 LGHNA and CDR2 YSLEER. Germline trimming cut 0 bases from V and 2 bases from J; bases unmatched to any gene: 9. CDR3 sequence reads: CASSQDHGAGGTTDTQYF. The CDR3 DNA is TGCGCCAGCAGCCAAGATCACGGGGCGGGGGGGACCACAGATACGCAGTATTTT.

This chain uses TRBV19 with TRBJ1-3; no clear D. V was shortened by 3 bases and J by 1 base, with 7 bases between the two germline ends. Germline V lookup: CDR1 LNHDA, CDR2 SQIVND (reference sequence). The CDR3 runs 14 residues. CDR3 sequence reads: CASSIRKSGNTIYF. DNA for the CDR3: TGTGCCAGTAGTATCCGTAAATCTGGAAACACCATATATTTT.

V gene TRBV7-2 combines with J gene TRBJ1-3; D is uncertain. The CDR3 length is 15 residues. V lost 2 bases and J lost 4, with 12 bases in between. Looked up from germline, CDR1 is SGHTA and CDR2 is FQGNSA. The DNA of the CDR3 is TGTGCCAGCAGCTTAATGAGGGCCGACGGAAACACCATATATTTT. Translation: CASSLMRADGNTIYF.

This clone has a single count. The genes are TRBV10-3 and TRBJ2-2; 10 nucleotides line up with TRBD2. Germline V CDR1 and CDR2: ENHRY, SYGVKD. The CDR3 spans 18 residues. With 6 bases clipped from V and 5 bases from J, the junction kept 15 bases outside the gene matches. In nucleotides, the CDR3 is TGTGCCATCAGCGACATAATTAGCGGGGGGCCAAAGACCGGGGAGCTGTTTTTT. As protein: CAISDIISGGPKTGELFF.

V is TRBV19 and J is TRBJ1-1, with 9 bases aligning to TRBD1. Germline values: CDR1 LNHDA, CDR2 SQIVND (reference sequence). The V gene end was trimmed by 0 bases and the J gene end by 5 bases; junction bases not matched to a gene: 16. There are 19 residues in the CDR3. The CDR3 region has the DNA TGTGCCAGTAGTATAGAAAGTGGACAGGGGAGGGTATTGGGGACTGAAGCTTTCTTT. Translated: CASSIESGQGRVLGTEAFF.

J is TRBJ2-1 and V is TRBV27; D unclear. V lost 0 bases to trimming and J lost 0 bases, with 9 bases between them. Germline-derived CDR1 and CDR2 are MNHEY and SMNVEV (reference sequence). This CDR3 has 16 amino acids. The CDR3 here is CASSLSRPSSYNEQFF. The DNA for the CDR3 is TGTGCCAGCAGTTTATCGCGGCCTAGCTCCTACAATGAGCAGTTCTTC.

J is TRBJ2-1 and V is TRBV5-6, with 7 bases aligning to TRBD1. The CDR3 totals 15 residues. Germline V gene lookup returns CDR1 SGHDT and CDR2 YYEEEE. J gave up 2 bases and V 3 bases, and 5 bases lay outside the gene matches. For the CDR3, the DNA is TGTGCCAGCAGCTACGGGACAGAAGCCTACAATGAGCAGTTCTTC. Residues: CASSYGTEAYNEQFF.

This chain connects TRBV21-1 to TRBJ1-2. TRBV21-1 constitutes a pseudogene. The CDR3 spans 11 residues. The DNA of the CDR3 is TGTGCCACCCACCGGGACTATGGCTACACCTTC. It codes for CATHRDYGYTF.

This chain uses TRBV29-1 with TRBJ1-1; 7 bases are a match to TRBD1. J was trimmed by 6 bases and V by 5 bases; bases with no gene match: 12. This CDR3 is 14 amino acids long. Germline CDR1 is SQVTM and CDR2 is ANQGSEA. The CDR3 region has the DNA TGCAGCGTTCTTGGTTCGTCAGGGGGATCTGAAGCTTTCTTT. It specifies CSVLGSSGGSEAFF.

The chain employs TRBV30 and TRBJ1-2; D call uncertain. The CDR3 runs to 16 residues. Germline V gene sequence: CDR1 GTSNPN, CDR2 SVGIG (reference sequence). The germline V and J ends were trimmed by 0 bases and 0 bases, with 14 bases remaining between them. This CDR3 reads CAWSVMGVLPNYGYTF. The DNA for the CDR3 is TGTGCCTGGAGTGTAATGGGAGTGCTACCTAACTATGGCTACACCTTC.